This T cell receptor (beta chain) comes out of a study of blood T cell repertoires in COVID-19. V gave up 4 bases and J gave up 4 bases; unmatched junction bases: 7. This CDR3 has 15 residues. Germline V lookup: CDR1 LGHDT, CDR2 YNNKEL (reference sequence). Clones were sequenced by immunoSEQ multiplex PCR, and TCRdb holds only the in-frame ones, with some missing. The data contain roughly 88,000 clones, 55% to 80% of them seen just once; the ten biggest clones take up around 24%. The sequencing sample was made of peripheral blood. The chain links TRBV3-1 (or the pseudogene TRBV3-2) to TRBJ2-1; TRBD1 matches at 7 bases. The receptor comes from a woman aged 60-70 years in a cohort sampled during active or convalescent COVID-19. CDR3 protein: CASSPATGPYNEQFF. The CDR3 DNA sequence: TGTGCCAGCAGCCCCGCGACAGGGCCTTACAATGAGCAGTTCTTC.